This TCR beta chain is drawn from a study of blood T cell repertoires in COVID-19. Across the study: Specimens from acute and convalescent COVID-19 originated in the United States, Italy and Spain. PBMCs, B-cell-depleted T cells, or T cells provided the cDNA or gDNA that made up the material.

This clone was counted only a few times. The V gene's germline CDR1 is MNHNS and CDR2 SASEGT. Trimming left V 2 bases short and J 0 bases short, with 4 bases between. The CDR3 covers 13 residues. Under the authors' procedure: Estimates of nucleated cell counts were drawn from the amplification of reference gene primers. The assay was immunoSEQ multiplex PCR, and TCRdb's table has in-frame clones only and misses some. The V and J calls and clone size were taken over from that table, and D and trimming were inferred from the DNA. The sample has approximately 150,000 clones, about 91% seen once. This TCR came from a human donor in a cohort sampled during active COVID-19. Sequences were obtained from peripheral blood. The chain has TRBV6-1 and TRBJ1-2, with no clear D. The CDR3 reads CASSEPANYGYTF. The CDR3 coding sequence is TGTGCCAGCAGTGAACCCGCTAACTATGGCTACACCTTC.